This T cell receptor (beta chain) is drawn from a study of cytomegalovirus exposure and HLA in healthy donors. As for the study in general: In a later analysis, the 120 or so validation repertoires were reported to have used the same platform as the approximately 690 first-cohort repertoires. Study findings and constraints: A list of approximately 160 TCR beta chains associated with cytomegalovirus was given. Many donors carried some public TCRs, although rarity characterized most TCR sequences. The tendency of first-cohort TCR clusters to co-occur in the 120 or so validation repertoires was the finding of a later analysis.

About this clone itself: Its specificity is unknown.

Trimming pared 0 bases from V and 0 bases from J, leaving 3 bases between. The CDR3 is made up of 13 amino acids. Germline CDR1 and CDR2: SGHAT and FQNNGV. The assay was immunoSEQ multiplex PCR, and TCRdb's table has in-frame clones only and misses some. The sample includes over 150,000 clones, less than 95% of them seen just once. Sequencing was carried out using PBMCs. The chain joins TRBV11-2 to TRBJ2-7; D unclear. The receptor was derived from a woman aged 18 to 35 in good health and CMV-seropositive. CDR3 DNA: TGTGCCAGCAGCTTAGAGGCCTCCTACGAGCAGTACTTC. This translates into CASSLEASYEQYF.